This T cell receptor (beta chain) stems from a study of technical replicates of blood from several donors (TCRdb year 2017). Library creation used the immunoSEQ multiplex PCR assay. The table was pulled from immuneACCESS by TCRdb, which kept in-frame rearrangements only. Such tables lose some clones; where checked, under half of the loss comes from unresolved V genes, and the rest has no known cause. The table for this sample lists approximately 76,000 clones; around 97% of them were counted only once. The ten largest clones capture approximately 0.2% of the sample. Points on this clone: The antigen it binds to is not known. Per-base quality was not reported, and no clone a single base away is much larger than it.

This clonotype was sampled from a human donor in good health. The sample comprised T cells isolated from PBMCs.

The DNA is TGTGCCAGCAGCGACAGCCGGGACAGGGGATGGACCCAGTACTTC. It translates to CASSDSRDRGWTQYF. Recombination joined TRBV7-8 with TRBJ2-5; TRBD1 fits 10 bases in the junction. At the junction V is shortened by 5 bases and J by 7 bases; bases outside the gene matches: 10. The CDR3 sequence holds 15 residues, the cysteine and phenylalanine included. Here the CDR3 DNA is all that survives: 45 bases in frame from base 1. From a lookup of the germline V gene, CDR1 and CDR2 are SGHVS and FQNEAQ.